The clone carrying this T cell receptor beta chain was counted between two and nine times. CDR3 size: 16 residues. Germline V gene data show CDR1 as SGHTA and CDR2 as FQGNSA. With 1 base clipped from V and 4 bases from J, the junction kept 6 bases outside the gene matches. This specimen belongs to a study of identical twins. One entry per CDR3 protein, called by TCRdb with MiXCR from the 5' RACE reads. The top ten clones hold 0.25% to 0.3% of a sample with roughly 1.6 million distinct CDR3 sequences, around 33% of them seen once. The clonotype originates from a newborn girl in good health. The chain combines TRBV7-2 with TRBJ2-3; 9 positions match TRBD2. The sample consisted of cord blood. CDR3 DNA sequence: TGTGCCAGCAGCTTAGGCGCGGGGGGGCCCGCAGATACGCAGTATTTT. Its translation: CASSLGAGGPADTQYF.